The clone carrying this T cell receptor (beta chain) was counted between two and nine times. The data were taken from a study of shared T cell receptors in the human thymus. Using immunoSEQ multiplex PCR, the repertoire was profiled, and TCRdb retains in-frame clones only, with some absent. The table includes hundreds of thousands of clones, more than 75% detected once. Trimming took 6 bases from V and 2 from J, leaving 8 bases between them. There are 13 residues in the CDR3. Germline V gene lookup returns CDR1 MNHNY and CDR2 SVGAGI (reference sequence). The sample was also reused in another study, on human thymus T cells. Turning to that study: Corrective heart surgery yielded resections, and these provided the thymus tissue. Blood and thymic repertoires both appeared biased in V and J gene usage. Related work found strong thymic repertoire overlap between unrelated individuals.

This TCR came from a boy in the first two years of life with a congenital heart defect. The V call is TRBV6-6, the J call TRBJ1-5; no clear D gene. The sequenced sample was thymocytes. CDR3 residues: CASRKTGNQPQHF. Here the CDR3 DNA reads TGTGCCAGCAGAAAAACGGGCAATCAGCCCCAGCATTTT.